One sample yielded the 21 T cell receptor beta chains listed below, sequenced in a study of cytomegalovirus exposure and HLA in healthy donors. Primers included in the PCR were 60 Vbeta and 13 Jbeta primers. The assay was immunoSEQ multiplex PCR, and TCRdb's table has in-frame clones only and misses some. The sample holds around 150,000 clones; around three quarters are singletons and the top ten take around 2.1%. The material sequenced was PBMCs. The receptor source for this set is a man aged 50-59 years in good health and CMV-seropositive.

The chain joins TRBV11-2 to TRBJ2-6; weak D call: TRBD2 (6 bases). The CDR3 loop spans 16 amino acids. V was cut by 1 base and J by 0 bases, with 7 bases left in between. CDR1 SGHAT and CDR2 FQNNGV come from the germline V gene. The CDR3 DNA is TGTGCCAGCAGCTTAGCGGGGGACTCTGGGGCCAACGTCCTGACTTTC. Its translation is CASSLAGDSGANVLTF.

In this sample, this clone turned up a few times. The chain carries TRBV28 and TRBJ2-5; the D gene is possibly TRBD2 (5 bases). The tail of the sequence fits TRBJ2-7 better, so the J call may be wrong. Germline assignment: CDR1 MDHEN and CDR2 SYDVKM. The CDR3 has 19 amino acids. DNA for the CDR3: TGTGCCAGCAGTTTTGGACTTATTTCCCCCGATACAACGTCCTACGAGCAGTACTTC. It is translated as CASSFGLISPDTTSYEQYF.

This clone appeared once. The chain joins TRBV7-9 to TRBJ1-1; weak D call: TRBD1 (6 bases). Germline lookup yields CDR1 SEHNR and CDR2 FQNEAQ (reference sequence). Trimming took 2 bases from V and 5 from J, leaving 12 bases between them. The CDR3 has 14 amino acids. This CDR3 is CASSLRGAGTEAFF. CDR3 sequence (DNA): TGTGCCAGCAGCTTACGGGGGGCTGGGACTGAAGCTTTCTTT.

The chain is built from TRBV5-1 and TRBJ1-4; 8 bases fit TRBD1. V shed 4 bases and J 8 bases; nucleotides not matched to a gene: 10. The CDR3 extends over 15 amino acids. The germline CDR1 and CDR2 sequences are SGHRS and YFSETQ. The CDR3 nucleotides read TGCGCCAGCAGCCGTGGACAGGGTGGCGAGGAAAAACTGTTTTTT. Protein product: CASSRGQGGEEKLFF.

This chain joins TRBV7-9 and TRBJ2-1; a possible D gene is TRBD2 (6 bases). Germline values: CDR1 SEHNR, CDR2 FQNEAQ (reference sequence). Trimming cost V 5 bases and J 4 bases, with 9 bases left between them. This CDR3 contains 13 residues. This chain's CDR3 is CASSAGNYNEQFF. DNA of the CDR3: TGTGCCAGCAGCGCGGGAAATTACAATGAGCAGTTCTTC.

The chain links TRBV4-1 to TRBJ2-5; 9 nucleotides line up with TRBD2. With the DNA end fitting TRBJ2-7 better, the J assignment may be wrong. This CDR3 spans 17 amino acids. Germline V gives CDR1 MGHRA, CDR2 YSYEKL. For the CDR3, the DNA is TGCGCCAGCAGCCAAGCTAGCGGGGTGACTAGCTCCTACGAGCAGTACTTC. Its translation: CASSQASGVTSSYEQYF.

The rearrangement links TRBV5-6 to TRBJ1-2; no firm D call. This CDR3 is 13 amino acids long. Germline-derived CDR1 and CDR2 are SGHDT and YYEEEE. V was clipped by 2 bases and J by 8 bases, with 13 bases between them. CDR3 region: CASSFSVTRGYTF. The CDR3 DNA reads as TGTGCCAGCAGCTTCTCGGTTACGAGGGGCTACACCTTC.

V usage is TRBV5-1 and J usage is TRBJ1-5, with a possible D match to TRBD1 (6 bases). CDR1 SGHRS and CDR2 YFSETQ come from the germline V gene. The CDR3 length is 14 residues. The ends were cut back, 5 bases at V and 2 bases at J, with 11 bases in the middle. DNA for the CDR3: TGCGCCAGCAGTCCCGGACAGCGCAATCAGCCCCAGCATTTT. This codes for CASSPGQRNQPQHF.

The gene calls are TRBV7-9 and TRBJ1-1; D is perhaps TRBD1 (5 bases). Trimming shortened V by 2 bases and J by 0 bases, and 7 bases separated the two germline ends. The CDR3 contains 14 residues. Germline CDR1 is SEHNR and CDR2 is FQNEAQ (reference sequence). CDR3 protein: CASSLTTVNTEAFF. As DNA, the CDR3 is TGTGCCAGCAGCTTAACGACAGTGAACACTGAAGCTTTCTTT.

The V gene is TRBV7-2, the J gene TRBJ2-5; D ambiguous. The V gene lost 1 base and the J gene lost 1 base, with 7 bases spanning the gap. Germline V gene sequence: CDR1 SGHTA, CDR2 FQGNSA. This CDR3 has 14 amino acids. The CDR3 nucleotides are TGTGCCAGCAGCTTAGGAAATAGCCAAGAGACCCAGTACTTC. This gives the protein CASSLGNSQETQYF.

The V and J genes are TRBV7-9 and TRBJ2-3, with 10 nucleotides matching TRBD2. Looked up from germline, CDR1 is SEHNR and CDR2 is FQNEAQ (reference sequence). J was trimmed by 7 bases and V by 0 bases; bases with no gene match: 4. The CDR3 is 15 amino acids. The CDR3 coding sequence is TGTGCCAGCAGCTTAGCAGCGGGGGGGCCTTATACGCAGTATTTT. Translation: CASSLAAGGPYTQYF.

This chain uses TRBV4-1 with TRBJ2-5; 7 nucleotides agree with TRBD2. The CDR3 loop spans 14 amino acids. Germline V gene sequence: CDR1 MGHRA, CDR2 YSYEKL. Germline trimming cut 0 bases from V and 3 bases from J; bases unmatched to any gene: 1. The CDR3 DNA reads TGCGCCAGCAGCCAAGAGGGGGGGGAAGAGACCCAGTACTTC. Encoded protein: CASSQEGGEETQYF.

V is TRBV29-1 and J is TRBJ2-7, with 10 bases matching TRBD1. CDR3 length equals 15 residues. Unmatched junction bases numbered 10, after V lost 6 bases and J lost 2 bases. Per germline, CDR1 SQVTM and CDR2 ANQGSEA. CDR3 sequence (DNA): TGCAGCGTCAAAATGGGACAGGGGTTCGCCTACGAGCAGTACTTC. Translated: CSVKMGQGFAYEQYF.

This clone was seen only once. The V and J genes are TRBV5-1 and TRBJ2-5; 8 positions match TRBD2. This CDR3 is 15 amino acids long. With 0 bases clipped from V and 2 bases from J, the junction kept 3 bases outside the gene matches. Germline V CDR1 and CDR2: SGHRS, YFSETQ. The DNA of the CDR3 is TGCGCCAGCAGCTTGGTACCGGGGGGGCAAGAGACCCAGTACTTC. Translating gives CASSLVPGGQETQYF. The full variable domain, completed using reference TRBV5-1 and TRBJ2-5, is KAGVTQTPRYLIKTRGQQVTLSCSPISGHRSVSWYQQTPGQGLQFLFEYFSETQRNKGNFPGRFSGRQFSNSRSEMNVSTLELGDSALYLCASSLVPGGQETQYFGPGTRLLVL.

V is TRBV5-4 and J is TRBJ1-1, with D unclear. Germline V gives CDR1 SGHNT, CDR2 YYREEE (reference sequence). This CDR3 has 13 residues. V was clipped by 4 bases and J by 1 base, with 8 bases between them. CDR3 protein: CASSPGPNTEAFF. Written as DNA, the CDR3 is TGTGCCAGCAGCCCTGGCCCGAACACTGAAGCTTTCTTT.

This clone was detected a few times. The chain recombines TRBV6-1 with TRBJ1-2; TRBD1 matches at 7 bases. Trimming cost V 11 bases and J 5 bases; bases outside gene matches: 8. Germline V lookup: CDR1 MNHNS, CDR2 SASEGT. The length of the CDR3 is 12 residues. CDR3 nucleotides: TGTGCCGGAAATCAACAGGGGTATGGCTACACCTTC. Encoded protein: CAGNQQGYGYTF.

The V gene is TRBV7-9, the J gene TRBJ1-2, with no clear D. Per the germline V gene, CDR1 is SEHNR and CDR2 is FQNEAQ (reference sequence). Trimming left V 1 base short and J 0 bases short, with 6 bases between. The CDR3 has 14 residues. The chain's CDR3 is CASSLVPTNYGYTF. Written as DNA, the CDR3 is TGTGCCAGCAGCTTAGTTCCCACTAACTATGGCTACACCTTC.

The rearrangement links TRBV5-1 to TRBJ2-1; 9 positions agree with TRBD2. V shed 4 bases and J 5 bases; nucleotides not matched to a gene: 7. The CDR3 loop spans 15 amino acids. CDR1 and CDR2 (germline): SGHRS, YFSETQ. DNA of the CDR3: TGCGCCAGCAGCGTGCAGCGGGGGGACAACAATGAGCAGTTCTTC. Translated: CASSVQRGDNNEQFF.

Notes on this clone: Other DNA sequences in this sample translate to the same CDR3. The rearrangement links TRBV5-1 to TRBJ2-5, with 10 positions matching TRBD1. Trimming took 3 bases from V and 3 from J; bases not matched to a gene: 2. The CDR3 consists of 14 residues. Germline CDR1 and CDR2: SGHRS and YFSETQ. The CDR3 region is CASSSGTGEETQYF. The DNA for the CDR3 is TGCGCCAGCAGCTCTGGGACAGGGGAAGAGACCCAGTACTTC.

The chain is built from TRBV6-5 and TRBJ2-1; 7 bases line up with TRBD1. The germline V gene encodes CDR1 MNHEY and CDR2 SVGAGI. Losses at the gene ends were 4 bases for V and 9 bases for J; bases not matched to a gene: 6. The CDR3 covers 13 residues. The CDR3: CASSSSGGIEQFF. In DNA form, the CDR3 reads TGTGCCAGCAGTTCGTCAGGGGGTATTGAGCAGTTCTTC.

The rearrangement uses TRBV18 and TRBJ2-7; 10 positions match TRBD2. J lost 0 bases, V lost 3 bases, and 2 bases had no gene match. The length of the CDR3 is 15 residues. Germline-derived CDR1 and CDR2 are KGHSH and LQKENI. CDR3 residues: CASSPGLAISYEQYF. CDR3 sequence (DNA): TGTGCCAGCTCACCGGGACTAGCGATCTCCTACGAGCAGTACTTC.